This is a list of T cell receptor beta chains from one sample in a study of T cell repertoires in cytomegalovirus infection. TCRdb redid the calling of the reads with MiXCR, one entry per CDR3 protein. The sample includes fewer than 650,000 distinct CDR3 sequences, about 39% of them seen just once. Their recognized antigens are unknown. This material consisted of cultured PBMCs, taken from culture after CMV antigen stimulation. The receptors stem from a human donor in good health (CMV status not recorded). Some clones in this sample may be carry-over from other donors' samples. Both conserved end residues are part of each CDR3. A D gene is named only where the DNA matches it firmly. Expanded clones are given a class, and other clones once, few, many or no size at all.

size | D | J | V | CDR3 | DNA
. | . | TRBJ2-2 | TRBV7-8 | CATRQIYTGELFF | TGTGCCACAAGACAGATATACACCGGGGAGCTGTTTTTT
. | . | TRBJ1-5 | TRBV12-3/TRBV12-4 | CASSTTRLGSNQPQHF | TGTGCCAGCAGCACGACCCGTCTGGGGAGCAATCAGCCCCAGCATTTT
. | . | TRBJ1-2 | TRBV28 | CASSLGRAYYGYTF | TGTGCCAGCAGTTTGGGCAGGGCCTACTATGGCTACACCTTC
many | . | TRBJ2-5 | TRBV12-3/TRBV12-4 | CASRPTGTETQYF | TGTGCCAGCAGACCGACAGGCACAGAGACCCAGTACTTC
. | . | TRBJ1-1 | TRBV14 | CASSQELMNTEAFF | TGTGCCAGCAGCCAGGAACTCATGAACACTGAAGCTTTCTTT
few | TRBD2 | TRBJ2-7 | TRBV7-6 | CASKAGDDYEQYF | TGTGCCAGCAAAGCGGGGGACGATTACGAGCAGTACTTC
. | TRBD1 | TRBJ2-3 | TRBV24-1 | CATSDLSRGKRTDTQYF | TGTGCCACCAGTGATCTGAGCAGGGGGAAGAGGACAGATACGCAGTATTTT
. | . | TRBJ2-5 | TRBV12-3/TRBV12-4 | CASSLYGGSQQETQYF | TGTGCCAGCAGTTTATATGGGGGGTCACAGCAAGAGACCCAGTACTTC
. | . | TRBJ1-1 | TRBV6-2/TRBV6-3 | CASSSASMNTEAFF | TGTGCCAGCAGTTCAGCGAGCATGAACACTGAAGCTTTCTTT
. | TRBD2 | TRBJ2-5 | TRBV6-6 | CASSYTGTSGSQETQYF | TGTGCCAGCAGTTATACGGGGACTAGCGGGTCGCAAGAGACCCAGTACTTC
few | . | TRBJ2-3 | TRBV12-3/TRBV12-4 | CASSSIVLGGSTSTDTQYF | TGTGCCAGCAGTTCTATCGTCTTGGGGGGCTCAACCAGCACAGATACGCAGTATTTT
many | TRBD2 | TRBJ2-1 | TRBV7-9 | CASSFTSGTDEQFF | TGTGCCAGCAGCTTCACTAGCGGGACCGATGAGCAGTTCTTC
. | . | TRBJ2-1 | TRBV7-2 | CASSPGGAPQFF | TGTGCCAGCAGCCCTGGCGGGGCCCCGCAGTTCTTC
. | . | TRBJ1-3 | TRBV28 | CASSLQGTNTIYF | TGTGCCAGCAGTTTGCAGGGGACGAACACCATATATTTT
few | . | TRBJ1-2 | TRBV12-5 | CASGLGAVGGLGYTF | TGTGCTAGTGGTTTGGGTGCCGTAGGGGGTCTTGGCTACACCTTC
few | TRBD2 | TRBJ2-4 | TRBV6-1 | CASSGAGGPREVYF | TGTGCCAGCAGTGGAGCGGGGGGGCCGAGGGAGGTATACTTC
. | TRBD2 | TRBJ2-1 | TRBV12-3/TRBV12-4 | CASSPPVAGDLFAYNEQFF | TGTGCCAGCAGTCCCCCAGTAGCGGGAGATCTTTTCGCCTACAATGAGCAGTTCTTC
many | . | TRBJ1-1 | TRBV7-2 | CASSPPGQGWTEAFF | TGTGCCAGCAGCCCCCCGGGGCAGGGCTGGACTGAAGCTTTCTTT
. | . | TRBJ1-4 | TRBV12-5 | CASGQHTGQAFPEKLFF | TGTGCTAGTGGACAACACACGGGACAAGCGTTCCCTGAAAAACTGTTTTTT
many | . | TRBJ2-7 | TRBV7-2 | CASSPFVGDYEQYF | TGTGCCAGCAGCCCCTTCGTTGGGGACTACGAGCAGTACTTC
. | TRBD1 | TRBJ1-6 | TRBV12-3/TRBV12-4 | CASTDVDRGLNSPLHF | TGTGCCAGCACCGATGTCGACAGGGGGCTTAATTCACCCCTCCACTTT
. | TRBD2 | TRBJ2-7 | TRBV7-2 | CASTTRKRESSYEQYF | TGTGCCAGCACCACCCGGAAGCGGGAGAGCTCCTACGAGCAGTACTTC
few | . | TRBJ2-3 | TRBV7-2 | CASSLGGGSYTDTQYF | TGTGCCAGCAGCTTGGGAGGGGGGTCTTACACAGATACGCAGTATTTT
many | TRBD2 | TRBJ2-1 | TRBV7-2 | CASSLEGTSGYNEQFF | TGTGCCAGCAGCTTAGAAGGGACTAGCGGTTACAATGAGCAGTTCTTC
few | TRBD2 | TRBJ2-3 | TRBV7-2 | CASSEGLAARTDTQYF | TGTGCCAGCAGCGAAGGACTAGCGGCACGCACAGATACGCAGTATTTT
once | TRBD2 | TRBJ2-2 | TRBV5-6 | CASSATSGGGAGELFF | TGTGCCAGCAGCGCAACTAGCGGCGGGGGCGCCGGGGAGCTGTTTTTT
. | TRBD2 | TRBJ2-7 | TRBV7-2 | CASSSSGYYEQYF | TGTGCCAGCAGCTCTAGCGGATACTACGAGCAGTACTTC
few | . | TRBJ1-2 | TRBV12-3/TRBV12-4 | CASSPEGRWGYTF | TGTGCCAGCAGTCCCGAGGGTCGCTGGGGCTACACCTTC
few | . | TRBJ2-1 | TRBV6-2/TRBV6-3 | CASSFREHNEQFF | TGTGCCAGCAGTTTCCGTGAGCACAATGAGCAGTTCTTC
. | TRBD1 | TRBJ2-7 | TRBV20-1 | CSASNPGQGANEQYF | TGCAGTGCTAGCAACCCGGGACAGGGGGCCAACGAGCAGTACTTC
few | . | TRBJ2-1 | TRBV2 | CASSGILGTEQFF | TGTGCCAGCAGCGGCATACTAGGAACTGAGCAGTTCTTC
. | . | TRBJ2-1 | TRBV20-1 | CSASGETGASVWQFF | TGCAGTGCTAGTGGGGAGACCGGGGCTAGCGTATGGCAGTTCTTC
. | . | TRBJ2-7 | TRBV6-2/TRBV6-3 | CASSSPGQGRLGEQYF | TGTGCCAGCAGTTCCCCGGGACAAGGACGGCTTGGGGAGCAGTACTTC
few | . | TRBJ2-4 | TRBV15 | CATSSPWEGVGVAKNIQYF | TGTGCCACCAGCAGTCCTTGGGAGGGGGTGGGGGTAGCCAAAAACATTCAGTACTTC
. | TRBD2 | TRBJ2-1 | TRBV7-6 | CASSLGTSGKYNEQFF | TGTGCCAGCAGCTTGGGGACTAGCGGGAAGTACAATGAGCAGTTCTTC
few | TRBD2 | TRBJ2-5 | TRBV4-2 | CASSQRGDIGTQYF | TGTGCCAGCAGCCAGCGGGGGGACATTGGAACCCAGTACTTC
. | TRBD1 | TRBJ1-3 | TRBV4-3 | CASSQDVQGNTIYF | TGCGCCAGCAGCCAAGACGTACAGGGGAACACCATATATTTT
few | TRBD1 | TRBJ2-5 | TRBV6-1 | CASSEWGQGTETQYF | TGTGCCAGCAGTGAATGGGGACAGGGAACAGAGACCCAGTACTTC
few | TRBD1 | TRBJ2-6 | TRBV11-3 | CARNRDRGTGANVLTF | TGTGCCAGAAACCGGGACAGGGGGACTGGGGCCAACGTCCTGACTTTC
. | . | TRBJ2-7 | TRBV6-5 | CASSYDWSYEQYF | TGTGCCAGCAGTTATGATTGGTCCTACGAGCAGTACTTC
once | TRBD2 | TRBJ2-3 | TRBV3-1 | CASSQVGIGTTFTDTQYF | TGTGCCAGCAGCCAAGTCGGTATAGGGACTACCTTCACAGATACGCAGTATTTT
. | . | TRBJ1-2 | TRBV7-2 | CASSLDEEGVYTF | TGTGCCAGCAGCTTAGATGAAGAGGGGGTCTACACCTTC
. | TRBD2 | TRBJ2-2 | TRBV6-1 | CASSYVSGSQELFF | TGTGCCAGCAGTTACGTTAGCGGGAGTCAGGAGCTGTTTTTT
. | TRBD1 | TRBJ1-3 | TRBV7-2 | CASSLPGSGTGRSSGNTIYF | TGTGCCAGCAGCTTACCCGGGTCCGGGACAGGACGGTCTTCTGGAAACACCATATATTTT
once | . | TRBJ2-1 | TRBV10-3 | CAISEIGKNEQFF | TGTGCCATCAGTGAGATTGGGAAAAATGAGCAGTTCTTC
few | . | TRBJ2-7 | TRBV6-5 | CASSRGLYEQYF | TGTGCCAGCAGTCGCGGACTCTACGAGCAGTACTTC
. | . | TRBJ2-7 | TRBV18 | CASSPDRNSEQYF | TGTGCCAGCTCACCAGACAGGAACAGCGAGCAGTACTTC
. | TRBD2 | TRBJ2-5 | TRBV12-3/TRBV12-4 | CASSWAPASGGYEETQYF | TGTGCCAGCAGTTGGGCCCCAGCTAGCGGGGGCTATGAAGAGACCCAGTACTTC
. | . | TRBJ2-1 | TRBV19 | CASSASYNEQFF | TGTGCCAGTAGCGCCTCCTACAATGAGCAGTTCTTC
. | . | TRBJ1-2 | TRBV2 | CASSPHGGYTF | TGTGCCAGCAGTCCTCACGGAGGCTACACCTTC